The clone carrying this T cell receptor (beta chain) was recorded many times. Its cognate antigen is unknown. The germline CDR1 and CDR2 sequences are MDHEN and SYDVKM. V lost 2 bases and J 5 bases, leaving 6 bases between the germline ends. The CDR3 is 12 amino acids. Individuals with ophthalmopathy presented a Clinical Activity Score of at least 3, a NOSPECS grade of at least 4 and a duration under 3 months. Diagnosis relied on clinical symptoms, serum thyroxine and TRAb, thyroid ultrasound and orbital computed tomography. This entry is derived from a study of T cells in Graves' hyperthyroidism and ophthalmopathy. Study in general: Once the initial diagnosis was made, peripheral blood was obtained before any treatment. Study results and caveats: Patients with ophthalmopathy were separated from those with stable hyperthyroidism by a 13 V-J model.

It was RNA transcripts that yielded the amplified TCR beta CDR3 regions. An initial round of RT-PCR targeting the TCR CDR3 relied on the HTBI primer set. Using its own MiXCR run on the multiplex PCR reads, TCRdb lists one record per CDR3 protein. The table shows about 500,000 distinct CDR3 sequences, with about 16% occurring only once. The J gene is TRBJ1-1, the V gene TRBV28; D is unresolved. This TCR was sampled from a woman aged 25 to 45 with Graves' ophthalmopathy. Input material: blood. CDR3 coding DNA: TGTGCCAGCAGTTTAAGATGGACTGAAGCTTTCTTT. Its protein is CASSLRWTEAFF. Full variable domain (rest looked up from reference TRBV28 and TRBJ1-1): DVKVTQSSRYLVKRTGEKVFLECVQDMDHENMFWYRQDPGLGLRLIYFSYDVKMKEKGDIPEGYSVSREKKERFSLILESASTNQTSMYLCASSLRWTEAFFGQGTRLTVV.